Listed here are 32 T cell receptor beta chains from one sample, sequenced in a study of untreated major depressive disorder. The study's findings and limits: TRBV05-01 (Vbeta 5.1) usage was higher in CD4+ T cells of depressed patients than controls.

Their antigens are not known. Sequenced by immunoSEQ multiplex PCR; TCRdb stores in-frame clones only, minus some. The sample consists of around 23,000 clones, 90% to 95% of them appearing once. Sample: CD4+ T cells from PBMCs. These receptor sequences come from a woman in her 30s with major depressive disorder.

The V gene is TRBV7-3, the J gene TRBJ2-4, with 8 bases matching TRBD2. Germline CDR1 is SGHTA and CDR2 is FQGTGA. With 6 bases clipped from V and 8 bases from J, the junction kept 12 bases outside the gene matches. The CDR3 runs to 15 residues. The CDR3 loop is CASSRQAGEADIQYF. CDR3 DNA: TGTGCCAGCAGTCGACAAGCGGGAGAGGCCGACATTCAGTACTTC. Variable domain in full (rest from reference TRBV7-3 and TRBJ2-4): GAGVSQTPSNKVTEKGKYVELRCDPISGHTALYWYRQSLGQGPEFLIYFQGTGAADDSGLPNDRFFAVRPEGSVSTLKIQRTERGDSAVYLCASSRQAGEADIQYFGAGTRLSVL.

This rearrangement joins TRBV6-5 to TRBJ1-6; D unclear. CDR1 MNHEY and CDR2 SVGAGI come from the germline V gene. The CDR3 is 15 amino acids. V was pared by 0 bases and J by 6 bases, with 9 bases between. CDR3 sequence reads: CASSYSATLNSPLHF. The CDR3 DNA is TGTGCCAGCAGTTACTCGGCCACACTTAATTCACCCCTCCACTTT.

This sequence joins TRBV5-6 and TRBJ2-3; D not certain. CDR3 length equals 13 residues. V shed 0 bases and J shed 4 bases, with 6 bases lying between them. CDR1 and CDR2 (germline): SGHDT, YYEEEE. This CDR3 is CASSLEAADTQYF. The CDR3 DNA reads as TGTGCCAGCAGCTTGGAGGCTGCAGATACGCAGTATTTT.

This clone has just one count. V is TRBV6-1 and J is TRBJ2-7; D may be TRBD1 (5 bases). V was trimmed by 3 bases and J by 0 bases, leaving 9 bases between them. This CDR3 contains 14 residues. Germline CDR1 MNHNS, CDR2 SASEGT. The CDR3 loop is CASSDRTPSYEQYF. CDR3 bases: TGTGCCAGCAGTGACCGGACACCCTCCTACGAGCAGTACTTC.

The chain has TRBV5-6 and TRBJ1-2; D unresolved. Germline V gene data show CDR1 as SGHDT and CDR2 as YYEEEE. This CDR3 contains 14 residues. V gave up 4 bases and J gave up 5 bases, with 15 bases separating them. As DNA, the CDR3 is TGTGCCAGCAGCCTAGGGCAGACCTATTATGGCTACACCTTC. Amino acid sequence: CASSLGQTYYGYTF. Supplemented by reference TRBV5-6 and TRBJ1-2, the full variable domain reads DAGVTQSPTHLIKTRGQQVTLRCSPKSGHDTVSWYQQALGQGPQFIFQYYEEEERQRGNFPDRFSGHQFPNYSSELNVNALLLGDSALYLCASSLGQTYYGYTFGSGTRLTVV.

This clone has more than one count but fewer than ten. The rearrangement links TRBV7-2 to TRBJ2-3; 9 positions match TRBD1. The V gene end was trimmed by 8 bases and the J gene end by 0 bases; junction bases not matched to a gene: 0. The CDR3 spans 13 residues. Germline loops: CDR1 SGHTA, CDR2 FQGNSA. CDR3 sequence: CASGTGSTDTQYF. The CDR3 DNA reads as TGTGCCAGCGGGACAGGGAGCACAGATACGCAGTATTTT.

The chain has TRBV4-2 and TRBJ1-1; possibly TRBD1 for D (6 bases). The length of the CDR3 is 14 residues. Germline V CDR1 and CDR2: LGHNA, YNFKEQ. V lost 0 bases and J lost 4, with 9 bases in between. The CDR3 protein is CASSQDQGGTEAFF. The CDR3 DNA is TGTGCCAGCAGCCAAGATCAAGGGGGCACTGAAGCTTTCTTT.

V usage is TRBV6-6 and J usage is TRBJ1-3, with D unresolved. The length of the CDR3 is 15 residues. Trimming cost V 2 bases and J 0 bases, with 8 bases left between them. Germline V CDR1 and CDR2: MNHNY, SVGAGI (reference sequence). This chain's CDR3 is CASSYESLSGNTIYF. DNA of the CDR3: TGTGCCAGCAGTTACGAATCCCTCTCTGGAAACACCATATATTTT.

The rearrangement joins TRBV19 to TRBJ1-4; D call uncertain. This CDR3 is built from 15 residues. Looked up from germline, CDR1 is LNHDA and CDR2 is SQIVND (reference sequence). V lost 3 bases and J lost 8, with 16 bases in between. The CDR3 here is CASSMRGPLKEKLFF. The CDR3, as DNA: TGTGCCAGTAGTATGAGAGGCCCTTTGAAGGAAAAACTGTTTTTT.

The chain is built from TRBV19 and TRBJ1-4; D is ambiguous. The CDR3 loop spans 13 amino acids. V was cut by 6 bases and J by 8 bases, with 13 bases left in between. CDR1 is LNHDA and CDR2 is SQIVND in the germline V gene (reference sequence). The CDR3: CASRGRKGEKLFF. CDR3 DNA sequence: TGTGCCAGTAGGGGGAGAAAGGGAGAAAAACTGTTTTTT.

The V call is TRBV5-1, the J call TRBJ2-7; D perhaps matches TRBD2 (5 bases). V was cut by 7 bases and J by 1 base, with 15 bases left in between. Per the germline V gene, CDR1 is SGHRS and CDR2 is YFSETQ. The CDR3 runs 14 residues. CDR3 nucleotides: TGCGCCAGCGCCTTGGGAGCACATTCCTACGAGCAGTACTTC. The encoded protein is CASALGAHSYEQYF.

The gene calls are TRBV28 and TRBJ2-1, with TRBD2 as a possible D gene (5 bases). Germline V gene data show CDR1 as MDHEN and CDR2 as SYDVKM. The CDR3 has 11 amino acids. Trimming left V 3 bases short and J 13 bases short, with 10 bases between. CDR3 sequence: CASSFLEVQFF. The DNA of the CDR3 is TGTGCCAGCAGTTTTTTGGAGGTTCAGTTCTTC.

The chain links TRBV18 to TRBJ1-5, with no clear D. The germline V and J ends were trimmed by 9 bases and 6 bases, with 12 bases remaining between them. The CDR3 runs 12 residues. CDR1 is KGHSH, CDR2 LQKENI, per germline. CDR3 sequence reads: CARGLEGQPQHF. The CDR3 region has the DNA TGTGCCAGGGGCCTTGAGGGTCAGCCCCAGCATTTT.

The chain uses TRBV5-1 and TRBJ1-1, with D unclear. Germline CDR1 reads SGHRS; CDR2 reads YFSETQ. The V gene lost 4 bases and the J gene lost 8 bases, with 9 bases spanning the gap. The CDR3 contains 11 residues. In DNA form, the CDR3 reads TGCGCCAGCAGCGACCGCGACGAAGCTTTCTTT. Amino acid sequence: CASSDRDEAFF.

This chain links TRBV4-2 with TRBJ2-7; D not resolved. The V gene's germline CDR1 is LGHNA and CDR2 YNFKEQ. This CDR3 is 14 amino acids long. V gave up 1 base and J gave up 2 bases, with 9 bases separating them. This CDR3 reads CASSQGDGTYEQYF. The CDR3 coding sequence is TGTGCCAGCAGCCAAGGAGACGGTACCTACGAGCAGTACTTC.

The table lists this clone with a count of one. This chain joins TRBV2 and TRBJ2-4; the D gene is possibly TRBD1 (6 bases). There are 13 residues in the CDR3. Trimming removed 2 bases at V and 10 bases at J, with 12 bases between. Germline values: CDR1 SNHLY, CDR2 FYNNEI. CDR3 region: CASSELGTYIQYF. CDR3 sequence (DNA): TGTGCCAGCAGTGAATTAGGGACATATATTCAGTACTTC.

V usage is TRBV9 and J usage is TRBJ2-3; 9 nucleotides align to TRBD1. From germline, CDR1 is SGDLS and CDR2 YYNGEE. The CDR3 totals 17 residues. The V gene end was trimmed by 0 bases and the J gene end by 3 bases; junction bases not matched to a gene: 8. CDR3 DNA sequence: TGTGCCAGCAGCGTAGCTACAGGGGGCCGGGGGACAGATACGCAGTATTTT. Its translation: CASSVATGGRGTDTQYF.

This clone has a single count. V gene TRBV2 combines with J gene TRBJ2-3; no firm D call. V was cut by 7 bases and J by 0 bases, with 11 bases left in between. Germline CDR1 reads SNHLY; CDR2 reads FYNNEI. CDR3 length: 14 amino acids. The CDR3: CASKDGTSTDTQYF. CDR3 nucleotides: TGTGCCAGCAAAGACGGTACTAGCACAGATACGCAGTATTTT.

V gene TRBV2 combines with J gene TRBJ1-5; 7 bases align to TRBD1. J was trimmed by 2 bases and V by 4 bases; bases with no gene match: 2. The CDR3 runs to 14 residues. Germline-derived CDR1 and CDR2 are SNHLY and FYNNEI. The CDR3 spells CASSGTGGNQPQHF. The DNA of the CDR3 is TGTGCCAGCAGTGGAACAGGGGGCAATCAGCCCCAGCATTTT.

The chain carries TRBV27 and TRBJ2-1, with D perhaps matching TRBD2 (6 bases). Deletions cut 4 bases from V and 6 bases from J, with 16 bases between. CDR1 is MNHEY and CDR2 is SMNVEV in the germline V gene (reference sequence). CDR3 length equals 15 residues. The DNA of the CDR3 is TGTGCCAGCAGTTCCCCGGGACTCCTCGGCAATGAGCAGTTCTTC. Its translation is CASSSPGLLGNEQFF.

This clone appeared once. V usage is TRBV11-2 and J usage is TRBJ2-7, with D possibly TRBD1 on 5 matching bases. This CDR3 comprises 14 residues. Germline CDR1 reads SGHAT; CDR2 reads FQNNGV. Deletions cut 3 bases from V and 2 bases from J, with 11 bases between. The CDR3 sequence: CASSLVTGPYEQYF. In DNA form, the CDR3 reads TGTGCCAGCAGCTTGGTCACAGGACCCTACGAGCAGTACTTC.

In this sample, this clone turned up once. The chain has TRBV4-2 and TRBJ2-2, with TRBD2 matching over 9 bases. Germline assignment: CDR1 LGHNA and CDR2 YNFKEQ. CDR3 length: 16 residues. V lost 2 bases and J lost 4; bases outside the gene matches: 5. The CDR3 bases are TGTGCCAGCAGCCAACTAGCGGGGCTGGGCACCGGGGAGCTGTTTTTT. Protein: CASSQLAGLGTGELFF.

The chain has TRBV6-6 and TRBJ2-7, with a tentative D call TRBD1 (6 bases). This CDR3 region has 14 residues. Per the germline V gene, CDR1 is MNHNY and CDR2 is SVGAGI (reference sequence). Trimming left V 0 bases short and J 1 base short, with 7 bases between. CDR3 sequence reads: CASSYSDSSYEQYF. The CDR3 DNA follows: TGTGCCAGCAGTTACTCGGACAGTTCCTACGAGCAGTACTTC.

The chain recombines TRBV7-2 with TRBJ1-5; D possibly corresponds to TRBD1 (5 bases). This CDR3 is 14 amino acids long. Trimming cost V 1 base and J 3 bases, with 7 bases left between them. Germline V gene data show CDR1 as SGHTA and CDR2 as FQGNSA. Written as DNA, the CDR3 is TGTGCCAGCAGCTTAGGACAGACCAATCAGCCCCAGCATTTT. Protein sequence: CASSLGQTNQPQHF.

This clone was observed a single time. J is TRBJ1-2 and V is TRBV15, with D possibly being TRBD1 (6 bases). Germline assignment: CDR1 LNHNV and CDR2 YYDKDF (reference sequence). Deletions cut 3 bases from V and 7 bases from J, with 21 bases between. The CDR3 has 16 amino acids. The CDR3 DNA reads TGTGCCACCAGCAGGGATGCCGGGACAACGACCGTTGGCTACACCTTC. This gives the protein CATSRDAGTTTVGYTF.

The chain uses TRBV13 and TRBJ2-2; 7 bases agree with TRBD2. The germline V gene has CDR1 PRHDT and CDR2 FYEKMQ (reference sequence). CDR3 size: 16 residues. Germline trimming cut 5 bases from V and 4 bases from J; bases unmatched to any gene: 10. CDR3 amino acids: CASSPIGAGRTGELFF. CDR3 coding DNA: TGTGCCAGCAGCCCAATAGGAGCGGGACGCACCGGGGAGCTGTTTTTT.

The table lists this clone with a count of one. The rearrangement joins TRBV5-4 to TRBJ1-4, with D possibly TRBD1 on 6 matching bases. Per germline, CDR1 SGHNT and CDR2 YYREEE (reference sequence). This CDR3 spans 17 amino acids. V was shortened by 0 bases and J by 2 bases, with 14 bases between the two germline ends. The CDR3 coding sequence is TGTGCCAGCAGCTTGGTCACAGGGAGTACGACTAATGAAAAACTGTTTTTT. It specifies CASSLVTGSTTNEKLFF.

The CDR3 loop is CASSFSTGGPYGGELFF. The CDR3 coding sequence is TGTGCCAGCAGCTTCTCTACAGGGGGACCCTACGGCGGGGAGCTGTTTTTT. The chain couples TRBV7-3 to TRBJ2-2; 8 positions match TRBD1. CDR1 and CDR2 from the germline V gene are SGHTA and FQGTGA. Losses at the gene ends were 3 bases for V and 7 bases for J; bases not matched to a gene: 13. This CDR3 contains 17 residues.

This chain links TRBV4-2 with TRBJ2-7, with 15 bases lining up with TRBD2. The junction had 5 bases not matched to a gene; V was cut back by 2 bases and J by 3 bases. CDR1 is LGHNA, CDR2 YNFKEQ, per germline. This CDR3 has 17 residues. This chain's CDR3 is CASSQPPGLAGGYEQYF. In DNA, the CDR3 is TGTGCCAGCAGCCAACCACCGGGACTAGCGGGAGGCTACGAGCAGTACTTC.

The chain couples TRBV5-1 to TRBJ1-4, with TRBD1 as a possible D gene (6 bases). The CDR3 has 13 residues. The V gene's germline CDR1 is SGHRS and CDR2 YFSETQ. Between the trimmed V and J ends, which lost 7 bases and 7 bases, there was a span of 14 bases. CDR3 amino acids: CASGKGDTEKLFF. CDR3 DNA: TGCGCCAGCGGAAAGGGGGATACTGAAAAACTGTTTTTT.

The count of this clone is one. The chain recombines TRBV28 with TRBJ1-2; D might be TRBD1 (5 bases). The germline V gene has CDR1 MDHEN and CDR2 SYDVKM. This CDR3 has 15 amino acids. V lost 7 bases to trimming and J lost 2 bases, with 17 bases between them. CDR3 nucleotides: TGTGCCAGCACCCGGTCCAGGTGGGGGAACTATGGCTACACCTTC. The encoded protein is CASTRSRWGNYGYTF.

The J gene is TRBJ2-5, the V gene TRBV27; 9 nucleotides agree with TRBD1. The CDR3 totals 16 residues. Trimming took 5 bases from V and 1 from J; bases not matched to a gene: 8. Germline CDR1 is MNHEY and CDR2 is SMNVEV (reference sequence). For the CDR3, the DNA is TGTGCCAGCAGTAAGACAGGGGGAGTTAGCCAAGAGACCCAGTACTTC. It encodes CASSKTGGVSQETQYF.